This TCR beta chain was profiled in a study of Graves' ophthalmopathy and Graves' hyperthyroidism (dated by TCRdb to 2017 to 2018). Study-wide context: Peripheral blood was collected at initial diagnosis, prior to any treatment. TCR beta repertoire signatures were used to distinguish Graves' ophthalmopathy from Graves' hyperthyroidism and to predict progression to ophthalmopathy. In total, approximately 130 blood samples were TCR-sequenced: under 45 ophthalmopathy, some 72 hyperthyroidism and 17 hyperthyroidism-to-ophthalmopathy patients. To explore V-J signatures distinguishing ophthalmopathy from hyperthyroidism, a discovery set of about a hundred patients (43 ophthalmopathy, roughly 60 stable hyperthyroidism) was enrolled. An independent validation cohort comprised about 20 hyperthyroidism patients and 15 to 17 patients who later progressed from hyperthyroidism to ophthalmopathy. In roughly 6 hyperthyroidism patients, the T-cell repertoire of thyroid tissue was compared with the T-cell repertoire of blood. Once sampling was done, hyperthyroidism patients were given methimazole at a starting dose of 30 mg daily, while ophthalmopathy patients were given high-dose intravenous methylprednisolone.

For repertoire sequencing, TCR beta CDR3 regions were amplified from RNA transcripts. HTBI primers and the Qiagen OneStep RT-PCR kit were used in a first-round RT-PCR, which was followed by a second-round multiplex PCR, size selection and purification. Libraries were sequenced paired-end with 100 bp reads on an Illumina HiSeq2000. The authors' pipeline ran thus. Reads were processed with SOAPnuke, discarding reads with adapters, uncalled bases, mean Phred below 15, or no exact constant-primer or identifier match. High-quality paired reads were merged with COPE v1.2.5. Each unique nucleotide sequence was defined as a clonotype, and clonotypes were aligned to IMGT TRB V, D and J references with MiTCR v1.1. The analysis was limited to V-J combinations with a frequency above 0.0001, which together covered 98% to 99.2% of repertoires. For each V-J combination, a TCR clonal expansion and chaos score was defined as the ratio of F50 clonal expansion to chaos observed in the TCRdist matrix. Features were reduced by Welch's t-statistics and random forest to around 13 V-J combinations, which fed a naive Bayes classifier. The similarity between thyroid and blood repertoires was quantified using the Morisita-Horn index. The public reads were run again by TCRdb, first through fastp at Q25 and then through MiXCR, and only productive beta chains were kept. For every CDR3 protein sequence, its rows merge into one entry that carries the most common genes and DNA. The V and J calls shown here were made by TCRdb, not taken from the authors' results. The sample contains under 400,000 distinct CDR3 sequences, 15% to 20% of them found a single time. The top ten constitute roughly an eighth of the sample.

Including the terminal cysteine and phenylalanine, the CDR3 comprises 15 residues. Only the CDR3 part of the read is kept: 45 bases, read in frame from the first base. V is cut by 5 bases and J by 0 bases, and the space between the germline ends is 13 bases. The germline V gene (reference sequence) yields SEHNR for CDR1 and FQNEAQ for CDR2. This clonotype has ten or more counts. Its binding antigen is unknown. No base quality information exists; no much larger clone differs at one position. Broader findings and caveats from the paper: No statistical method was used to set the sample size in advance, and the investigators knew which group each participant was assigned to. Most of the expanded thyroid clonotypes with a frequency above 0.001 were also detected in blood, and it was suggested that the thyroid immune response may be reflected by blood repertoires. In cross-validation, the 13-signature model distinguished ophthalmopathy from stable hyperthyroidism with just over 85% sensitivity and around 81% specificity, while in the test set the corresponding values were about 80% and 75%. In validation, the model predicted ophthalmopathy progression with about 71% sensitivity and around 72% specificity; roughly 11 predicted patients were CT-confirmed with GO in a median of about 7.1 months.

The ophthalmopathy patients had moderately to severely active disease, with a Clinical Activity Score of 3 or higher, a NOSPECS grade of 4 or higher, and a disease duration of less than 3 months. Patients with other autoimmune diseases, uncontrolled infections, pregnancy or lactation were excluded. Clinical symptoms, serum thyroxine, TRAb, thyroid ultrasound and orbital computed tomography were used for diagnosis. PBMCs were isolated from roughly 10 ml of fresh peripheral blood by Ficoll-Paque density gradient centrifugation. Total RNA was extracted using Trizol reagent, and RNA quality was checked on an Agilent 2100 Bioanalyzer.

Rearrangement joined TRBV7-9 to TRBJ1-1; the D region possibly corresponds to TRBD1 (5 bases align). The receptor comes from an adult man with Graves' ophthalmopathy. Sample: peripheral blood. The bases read TGTGCCAGCAGCCCCCGACAGAACATGAACACTGAAGCTTTCTTT. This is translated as CASSPRQNMNTEAFF.